These T cell receptor beta chains were read from a single sample in a study of T cell responses to AZD1222 COVID-19 vaccine. The protocol was immunoSEQ multiplex PCR, while the TCRdb copy is restricted to in-frame clones and leaves out a portion. The sample includes around 99,000 clones, approximately 90% of them seen just once. Sample: peripheral blood, taken on day 0 of AZD1222 vaccination. The receptors were sampled from an adult in good health. The CDR3 runs from the conserved cysteine through the conserved F or W. The D gene is left open where the match is weak. Only part of the rows carry a size: once, few, many, or a class if the clone is expanded.

J gene,D gene,clone size,V gene,CDR3 protein,CDR3 DNA
TRBJ2-2,NA,few,TRBV7-9,CASSPNWGYTGELFF,TGTGCCAGCAGCCCAAATTGGGGATACACCGGGGAGCTGTTTTTT
TRBJ2-7,TRBD1,NA,TRBV3-1/TRBV3-2,CASSREGQGYEQYF,TGTGCCAGCAGCCGCGAGGGACAGGGATACGAGCAGTACTTC
TRBJ2-1,NA,once,TRBV27,CASAGHSSYNEQFF,TGTGCCTCTGCCGGTCATAGCTCCTACAATGAGCAGTTCTTC
TRBJ1-5,TRBD1,NA,TRBV28,CASSYRGTANQPQHF,TGTGCCAGCAGTTACCGAGGGACAGCTAATCAGCCCCAGCATTTT
TRBJ1-3,TRBD1,NA,TRBV14,CASGHRQGKGNTIYF,TGTGCCAGCGGCCACCGACAGGGAAAAGGAAACACCATATATTTT
TRBJ1-1,NA,NA,TRBV30,CAWIQDRHEAFF,TGTGCCTGGATACAGGACCGCCATGAAGCTTTCTTT
TRBJ1-1,NA,NA,TRBV11-3,CASSPRVGAGTEAFF,TGTGCCAGCAGCCCTCGTGTGGGGGCAGGGACTGAAGCTTTCTTT
TRBJ1-5,TRBD1,NA,TRBV19,CASNHRGGQPQHF,TGTGCCAGTAACCACAGGGGAGGGCAGCCCCAGCATTTT
TRBJ2-7,TRBD2,few,TRBV7-9,CASSLVGGIDEQYF,TGTGCCAGCAGCTTAGTGGGGGGGATCGACGAGCAGTACTTC
TRBJ2-1,TRBD2,NA,TRBV9,CASSPVAGGVYEQFF,TGTGCCAGCAGCCCAGTAGCGGGAGGAGTTTATGAGCAGTTCTTC
TRBJ2-1,TRBD2,NA,TRBV19,CATGRRGGTYNEQFF,TGTGCCACGGGGCGGCGGGGGGGAACCTACAATGAGCAGTTCTTC